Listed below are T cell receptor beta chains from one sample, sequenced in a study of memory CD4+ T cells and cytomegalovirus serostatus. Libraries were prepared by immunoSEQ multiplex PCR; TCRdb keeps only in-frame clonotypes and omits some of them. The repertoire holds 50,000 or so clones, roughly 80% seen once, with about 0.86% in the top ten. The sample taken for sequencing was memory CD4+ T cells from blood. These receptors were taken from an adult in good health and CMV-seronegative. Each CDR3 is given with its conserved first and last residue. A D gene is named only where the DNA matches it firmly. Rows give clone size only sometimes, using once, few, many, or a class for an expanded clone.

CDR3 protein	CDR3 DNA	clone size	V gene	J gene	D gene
CASNQRDYNEQFF	TGTGCCAGCAACCAGCGGGATTACAATGAGCAGTTCTTC	.	TRBV6-5	TRBJ2-1	TRBD2
CASSLMGNTEAFF	TGTGCCAGCAGCTTAATGGGTAACACTGAAGCTTTCTTT	.	TRBV7-9	TRBJ1-1	.
CASSAPTSGVHNEQFF	TGCGCCAGCAGCGCTCCGACTAGCGGAGTCCACAATGAGCAGTTCTTC	.	TRBV5-1	TRBJ2-1	TRBD2
CASSLDTGRLYGYTF	TGTGCCAGCAGCTTGGATACAGGGCGGCTCTATGGCTACACCTTC	.	TRBV5-4	TRBJ1-2	.
CASRFDRGFSETQYF	TGTGCCAGCAGATTCGACAGGGGTTTTTCGGAGACCCAGTACTTC	.	TRBV6-1	TRBJ2-5	TRBD1
CASSKVAGYNEQFF	TGTGCCAGCAGCAAAGTTGCGGGGTACAATGAGCAGTTCTTC	.	TRBV28	TRBJ2-1	.
CASSPRTSGPTGELFF	TGTGCCAGCTCACCAAGGACTAGCGGGCCCACCGGGGAGCTGTTTTTT	.	TRBV18	TRBJ2-2	TRBD2
CATEDRKNIQYF	TGTGCCACTGAGGACAGAAAAAACATTCAGTACTTC	.	TRBV19	TRBJ2-4	.
CASSSPGQGNYGYTF	TGTGCCAGCAGTTCCCCGGGACAGGGGAACTATGGCTACACCTTC	.	TRBV6-5	TRBJ1-2	TRBD1
CASSLYPGSKNIQYF	TGTGCCAGCAGCTTATACCCGGGGAGCAAAAACATTCAGTACTTC	.	TRBV7-8	TRBJ2-4	.
CASRAGGGNEQFF	TGTGCCAGCAGGGCGGGAGGGGGTAATGAGCAGTTCTTC	.	TRBV6-1	TRBJ2-1	TRBD2
CASSPGTQGTYGYTF	TGTGCCAGCAGTCCCGGAACACAGGGGACGTATGGCTACACCTTC	few	TRBV2	TRBJ1-2	TRBD1
CASSLQIAGGGDTQYF	TGTGCCAGCAGCCTACAAATAGCGGGGGGAGGAGATACGCAGTATTTT	.	TRBV4-2	TRBJ2-3	TRBD2
CASRGPLPAYEQYF	TGTGCCAGCAGAGGGCCTCTGCCGGCCTACGAGCAGTACTTC	.	TRBV21-1	TRBJ2-7	.
CASSPTGARSGNTIYF	TGCGCCAGCAGCCCCACGGGGGCGCGTTCTGGAAACACCATATATTTT	.	TRBV4-1	TRBJ1-3	.
CASSLPSGGTLDTQYF	TGCGCCAGCAGCCTCCCTAGCGGGGGAACCTTAGATACGCAGTATTTT	.	TRBV5-1	TRBJ2-3	TRBD2
CASSTVVNSPLHF	TGTGCCAGTTCGACAGTGGTTAATTCACCCCTCCACTTT	few	TRBV7-9	TRBJ1-6	.
CASSMGGQGWRETQYF	TGTGCCAGTAGTATGGGGGGACAGGGGTGGCGAGAGACCCAGTACTTC	.	TRBV19	TRBJ2-5	TRBD1
CASSEARAQADTQYF	TGTGCCAGCAGTGAAGCGCGGGCCCAGGCAGATACGCAGTATTTT	.	TRBV2	TRBJ2-3	.
CASSEGGGAFF	TGTGCCAGCAGTGAAGGAGGGGGGGCTTTCTTT	.	TRBV6-1	TRBJ1-1	.